This entry lists 8 T cell receptor beta chains sequenced from one sample in a study of vaccination effects on CD4 cells after COVID-19. After more than 9 days in culture, the CD4+ T cells were isolated. These TCRs are of unknown antigen specificity. The assay was immunoSEQ multiplex PCR, and TCRdb's table has in-frame clones only and misses some. Of 70,000 to 85,000 clones in the sample, roughly three quarters were seen once. Sample: CD4+ T cells from PBMCs cultured without peptide, taken before COVID-19 vaccination. The receptors were sampled from a human donor who received a COVID-19 vaccine.

V and J are TRBV7-8 and TRBJ1-3; D remains ambiguous. The CDR3 totals 12 residues. Germline V gives CDR1 SGHVS, CDR2 FQNEAQ. The V end was cut by 2 bases, the J end by 6 bases, with 5 bases between. The CDR3 coding sequence is TGTGCCAGCAGCTTAAACCCAAACACCATATATTTT. It encodes CASSLNPNTIYF.

The chain employs TRBV5-1 and TRBJ2-1; 9 bases fit TRBD2. Germline V gene lookup returns CDR1 SGHRS and CDR2 YFSETQ. The CDR3 contains 14 residues. Unmatched junction bases numbered 3, after V lost 0 bases and J lost 8 bases. The CDR3 loop reads CASSLVVAGDEQFF. In DNA form, the CDR3 reads TGCGCCAGCAGCTTGGTGGTAGCGGGGGATGAGCAGTTCTTC.

The chain links TRBV5-1 to TRBJ2-3; 7 nucleotides agree with TRBD1. The CDR3 loop spans 15 amino acids. Losses at the gene ends were 0 bases for V and 3 bases for J; bases not matched to a gene: 4. Looked up from germline, CDR1 is SGHRS and CDR2 is YFSETQ. The CDR3, as DNA: TGCGCCAGCAGCTTGGCGGGCAGGGGGACAGATACGCAGTATTTT. Translating it yields CASSLAGRGTDTQYF.

The chain couples TRBV24-1 to TRBJ2-2, with D unclear. The CDR3 is made up of 15 amino acids. Germline-derived CDR1 and CDR2 are KGHDR and SFDVKD. The V end was cut by 4 bases, the J end by 4 bases, with 12 bases between. CDR3 nucleotide sequence: TGTGCCACCAGTGACCAAACACGCCCCACCGGGGAGCTGTTTTTT. Its translation is CATSDQTRPTGELFF.

This rearrangement joins TRBV5-1 to TRBJ2-1, with a weak D call TRBD1 (6 bases). The CDR3 is 14 residues long. V lost 4 bases to trimming and J lost 4 bases, with 12 bases between them. CDR1 SGHRS and CDR2 YFSETQ come from the germline V gene. The CDR3 sequence is CASSNGTNYNEQFF. For the CDR3, the DNA is TGCGCCAGCAGCAACGGGACAAATTACAATGAGCAGTTCTTC. The full variable domain, with the rest looked up from reference TRBV5-1 and TRBJ2-1, is KAGVTQTPRYLIKTRGQQVTLSCSPISGHRSVSWYQQTPGQGLQFLFEYFSETQRNKGNFPGRFSGRQFSNSRSEMNVSTLELGDSALYLCASSNGTNYNEQFFGPGTRLTVL.

The V and J genes are TRBV27 and TRBJ2-7, with TRBD1 matching 9 bases. The germline V gene encodes CDR1 MNHEY and CDR2 SMNVEV (reference sequence). The CDR3 loop spans 15 amino acids. After removal of 6 bases from V and 3 bases from J, the junction contained 9 bases not matched to a gene. The DNA of the CDR3 is TGTGCCAGCAGCCGATCCGGGACAGGGCACTACGAGCAGTACGTC. Translating gives CASSRSGTGHYEQYV.

The chain recombines TRBV4-1 with TRBJ1-2; D might be TRBD1 (5 bases). CDR1 and CDR2 from the germline V gene are MGHRA and YSYEKL. Deletions cut 1 base from V and 7 bases from J, with 7 bases between. This CDR3 is 12 amino acids long. The DNA of the CDR3 is TGCGCCAGCAGCCAAGGACAGCCTGGCTACACCTTC. This codes for CASSQGQPGYTF.

Only a few counts were recorded for this clone. The rearrangement uses TRBV4-1 and TRBJ1-5; a possible D gene is TRBD1 (6 bases). Germline V gives CDR1 MGHRA, CDR2 YSYEKL. This CDR3 spans 17 amino acids. V gave up 5 bases and J gave up 0 bases, with 17 bases separating them. The CDR3 bases are TGCGCCAGCAGCTCACACCCCAGGGGCGATAGCAATCAGCCCCAGCATTTT. It specifies CASSSHPRGDSNQPQHF.